Following are 5 T cell receptor beta chains from one sample sequenced in a study of Ad26.COV2.S vaccination and SARS-CoV-2 variants. Treatment indicated: 19 received Ad26.COV2.S at low or high dose, single or two shots; about five received placebo; per-sample allocation not given. Vaccine and placebo recipients were sampled on day 63 after the first injection. Only in-frame clones appear in the TCRdb table, and some are missing; sequencing was by immunoSEQ multiplex PCR. Here the sample spans a few hundred thousand clones, about 90% being singletons. The sample here was peripheral blood, taken in a trial of Ad26.COV2.S vaccine versus placebo. Every receptor here comes from a person aged 18-60 years who received the Ad26.COV2.S COVID-19 vaccine or a placebo.

The chain couples TRBV7-9 to TRBJ2-7; D not resolved. From germline, CDR1 is SEHNR and CDR2 FQNEAQ (reference sequence). The CDR3 has 12 residues. Deletions cut 6 bases from V and 0 bases from J, with 6 bases between. The CDR3 nucleotides read TGTGCCAGCAGTCCGAGCTCCTACGAGCAGTACTTC. Translating gives CASSPSSYEQYF. Full variable domain (outside the CDR3, taken from reference TRBV7-9 and TRBJ2-7): DTGVSQNPRHKITKRGQNVTFRCDPISEHNRLYWYRQTLGQGPEFLTYFQNEAQLEKSRLLSDRFSAERPKGSFSTLEIQRTEQGDSAMYLCASSPSSYEQYFGPGTRLTVT.

This chain links TRBV27 with TRBJ2-6; 7 nucleotides line up with TRBD1. CDR1 and CDR2 (germline): MNHEY, SMNVEV (reference sequence). Germline trimming cut 3 bases from V and 13 bases from J; bases unmatched to any gene: 9. The CDR3 is 14 residues long. The CDR3 coding sequence is TGTGCCAGCAGTTTTGACAGGGCTAGTAGAGTCCTGACTTTC. Its protein is CASSFDRASRVLTF.

This chain connects TRBV6-2 or TRBV6-3 to TRBJ2-1; 8 positions match TRBD2. This CDR3 region has 16 residues. Looked up from germline, CDR1 is MNHEY and CDR2 is SVGEGT. V lost 1 base to trimming and J lost 15 bases; unmatched junction nucleotides: 17. Here the CDR3 DNA reads TGTGCCAGCAGTTACTGGGGTTCTGCCGAGCGGGGGAGGTGGTTCTTC. This codes for CASSYWGSAERGRWFF.

The chain's CDR3 is CSVGLQGGYTF. The CDR3 nucleotides are TGCAGCGTTGGTCTGCAGGGGGGCTACACCTTC. The J gene is TRBJ1-2, the V gene TRBV29-1, with D maybe TRBD1 (6 bases). The V end lost 4 bases, the J end lost 8 bases, and 11 bases lay between the germline ends. Germline CDR1 reads SQVTM; CDR2 reads ANQGSEA. CDR3 length: 11 residues.

As DNA, the CDR3 is TGCGCCAGCAGCCAAGAGCGACAGGGAGCGACCGGGGAGCTGTTTTTT. It specifies CASSQERQGATGELFF. The V gene is TRBV4-3, the J gene TRBJ2-2; TRBD1 aligns across 7 bases. There are 16 residues in the CDR3. Losses at the gene ends were 0 bases for V and 5 bases for J; bases not matched to a gene: 6. CDR1 and CDR2 from the germline V gene are LGHNA and YSLEER.